Below are 32 T cell receptor beta chains sequenced from a single sample in a study of T cells in Graves' hyperthyroidism and ophthalmopathy. Amplification yielded TCR beta CDR3 regions, with RNA transcripts as the source. Using the HTBI primer set, a first-round RT-PCR was run on the TCR CDR3. TCRdb independently ran MiXCR on the multiplex PCR reads; one entry per CDR3 protein. The data show about 350,000 distinct CDR3 sequences, approximately 18% seen once. Sequences were obtained from blood. These receptor sequences come from a woman between 40 and 55 years old with Graves' ophthalmopathy.

This clonotype was observed at least ten times. The chain uses TRBV11-2 and TRBJ2-7, with 8 bases aligning to TRBD2. The CDR3 sequence is 17 residues long. Germline V lookup: CDR1 SGHAT, CDR2 FQNNGV. The V segment lost 2 bases and the J segment 2 bases; nucleotides outside the gene matches: 11. CDR3 sequence: CASSLSVLAGPPYEQYF. CDR3 DNA: TGTGCCAGCAGCTTAAGTGTCCTAGCGGGCCCTCCCTACGAGCAGTACTTC.

This clonotype was counted at least ten times. The chain employs TRBV7-2 and TRBJ1-5, with unresolved D. The germline V gene encodes CDR1 SGHTA and CDR2 FQGNSA. The CDR3 length is 15 residues. V gave up 3 bases and J gave up 5 bases, with 14 bases separating them. The CDR3 region is CASSFFSGRDQPQHF. The CDR3 DNA is TGTGCCAGCAGCTTTTTTTCAGGTCGCGATCAGCCCCAGCATTTT.

This clonotype was seen at least ten times. The chain employs TRBV19 and TRBJ2-3, with 8 bases matching TRBD2. Unmatched junction bases numbered 11, after V lost 7 bases and J lost 5 bases. The CDR3 covers 15 residues. Germline values: CDR1 LNHDA, CDR2 SQIVND (reference sequence). The CDR3 DNA sequence: TGTGCCAGTACCCCCGCGGCTAGCGGGTTAGATACGCAGTATTTT. Protein: CASTPAASGLDTQYF.

This sequence joins TRBV10-2 and TRBJ2-5; tentative D call: TRBD2 (6 bases). The germline V gene has CDR1 WSHSY and CDR2 SAAADI. V lost 6 bases and J lost 4, with 12 bases in between. The CDR3 contains 13 residues. The CDR3 region is CASSGSLAETQYF. The CDR3 coding sequence is TGCGCCAGCAGCGGGAGTTTAGCAGAGACCCAGTACTTC.

The genes are TRBV4-1 and TRBJ1-2, with a possible D match to TRBD1 (6 bases). V was trimmed by 0 bases and J by 4 bases, leaving 24 bases between them. In germline, CDR1 is MGHRA, CDR2 YSYEKL. CDR3 length: 19 amino acids. The CDR3 loop is CASSQDPTGTPVRFYGYTF. The CDR3 nucleotides are TGCGCCAGCAGCCAAGACCCCACCGGGACACCAGTCAGATTCTATGGCTACACCTTC.

This clonotype appeared many times. The chain links TRBV28 to TRBJ2-7; 11 nucleotides line up with TRBD2. Per germline, CDR1 MDHEN and CDR2 SYDVKM. V shed 2 bases, J shed 0 bases, and the junction held 15 bases outside the gene matches. The CDR3 length is 20 residues. CDR3 residues: CASSLIITPPGLAASYEQYF. DNA of the CDR3: TGTGCCAGCAGTTTAATAATAACCCCCCCGGGACTAGCGGCCTCCTACGAGCAGTACTTC.

This clonotype has a count of ten or more. V gene TRBV12-3 or TRBV12-4 combines with J gene TRBJ2-1; D remains unclear. CDR3 size: 13 residues. Trimming left V 6 bases short and J 3 bases short, with 9 bases between. The CDR3 coding sequence is TGTGCCAGCAGACTCCTGGACTACAATGAGCAGTTCTTC. Encoded protein: CASRLLDYNEQFF.

In its sample, this clonotype was seen many times. The chain links TRBV12-3 or TRBV12-4 to TRBJ2-5, with a weak D call TRBD2 (6 bases). The CDR3 covers 14 residues. Trimming removed 1 base at V and 5 bases at J, with 11 bases between. This CDR3 is CASSLVGGAETQYF. The CDR3 nucleotides read TGTGCCAGCAGTTTAGTGGGGGGAGCGGAGACCCAGTACTTC.

In its sample, this clonotype was seen many times. The chain is built from TRBV28 and TRBJ2-7; 11 bases match TRBD2. Germline trimming cut 8 bases from V and 9 bases from J; bases unmatched to any gene: 6. CDR1 and CDR2 from the germline V gene are MDHEN and SYDVKM. There are 12 residues in the CDR3. In nucleotides, the CDR3 is TGTGCCAGCCTAGCGGGGGGAGGGGTGCAGTACTTC. This encodes CASLAGGGVQYF. Full variable domain (rest looked up from reference TRBV28 and TRBJ2-7): DVKVTQSSRYLVKRTGEKVFLECVQDMDHENMFWYRQDPGLGLRLIYFSYDVKMKEKGDIPEGYSVSREKKERFSLILESASTNQTSMYLCASLAGGGVQYFGPGTRLTVT.

This clonotype was detected many times. V and J are TRBV6-1 and TRBJ2-2, with TRBD2 identical over 13 bases. With 6 bases clipped from V and 6 bases from J, the junction kept 7 bases outside the gene matches. The CDR3 contains 16 residues. Germline lookup yields CDR1 MNHNS and CDR2 SASEGT. CDR3 residues: CASRTPGLAGSGELFF. The CDR3 bases are TGTGCCAGCAGGACCCCGGGACTAGCGGGATCCGGGGAGCTGTTTTTT.

This clonotype came up many times. V and J are TRBV27 and TRBJ2-7, with 8 bases lining up with TRBD1. The CDR3 runs to 14 residues. V lost 5 bases and J lost 8; bases outside the gene matches: 11. The germline V gene encodes CDR1 MNHEY and CDR2 SMNVEV (reference sequence). CDR3 DNA sequence: TGTGCCAGCAGTCTAACAGGGACAGGCGCTCAGCAGTACTTC. Amino acids: CASSLTGTGAQQYF.

This clonotype showed up many times. The chain couples TRBV19 to TRBJ2-7, with a tentative D call TRBD2 (5 bases). The V gene's germline CDR1 is LNHDA and CDR2 SQIVND (reference sequence). Trimming stripped 5 bases from V and 6 bases from J, with 20 bases between. The CDR3 extends over 15 amino acids. As DNA, the CDR3 is TGTGCCAGTAGTGCGGACCGGGGTCTTACTGGCGAGCAGTACTTC. It encodes CASSADRGLTGEQYF.

This clonotype was found many times. The chain links TRBV7-9 to TRBJ1-5, with 8 bases matching TRBD1. V gave up 5 bases and J gave up 6 bases; unmatched junction bases: 9. The CDR3 is 15 residues long. The V gene's germline CDR1 is SEHNR and CDR2 FQNEAQ (reference sequence). This CDR3 reads CASSPLGQGAQPQHF. In DNA form, the CDR3 reads TGTGCCAGCAGCCCTCTCGGACAGGGCGCTCAGCCCCAGCATTTT.

The table lists this clonotype with many counts. The chain carries TRBV6-1 and TRBJ1-1; D perhaps matches TRBD1 (5 bases). The germline V gene has CDR1 MNHNS and CDR2 SASEGT. Trimming left V 0 bases short and J 8 bases short, with 19 bases between. The CDR3 is 16 residues long. The CDR3 reads CASSEALWQGEIEAFF. CDR3 nucleotide sequence: TGTGCCAGCAGTGAAGCCCTATGGCAGGGAGAGATCGAAGCTTTCTTT.

Of note for this clonotype: A much larger clone sits a single nucleotide away, making a read error possible. This sequence joins TRBV11-1 and TRBJ2-7; 9 nucleotides agree with TRBD2. Germline V gives CDR1 SGHAT, CDR2 FQDESV (reference sequence). CDR3 length: 17 residues. CDR3 coding DNA: TGTCCCAGCAGCTTAATGGACCGGACTAGCGCCGACTACGAGCAGTACTTC. Encoded protein: CPSSLMDRTSADYEQYF. Combining the CDR3 with reference TRBV11-1 and TRBJ2-7 gives the whole variable domain EAEVAQSPRYKITEKSQAVAFWCDPISGHATLYWYRQILGQGPELLVQFQDESVVDDSQLPKDRFSAERLKGVDSTLKIQPAELGDSAMYLCPSSLMDRTSADYEQYFGPGTRLTVT.

The CDR3 DNA is TGTGCCAGCAGGGATAGACAGGGGGCAGGAGAGACCCAGTACTTC. Its protein is CASRDRQGAGETQYF. The rearrangement joins TRBV28 to TRBJ2-5; 10 nucleotides agree with TRBD1. Germline V gene sequence: CDR1 MDHEN, CDR2 SYDVKM. V trimming: 6 bases; J trimming: 4 bases; junction bases outside the gene matches: 8. This CDR3 is built from 15 residues.

There are many counts of this clonotype. The rearrangement links TRBV4-3 to TRBJ2-7, with TRBD2 matching over 7 bases. The CDR3 consists of 13 residues. CDR1 LGHNA and CDR2 YSLEER come from the germline V gene. V dropped 6 bases and J dropped 3; count of bases not matched to a gene: 5. CDR3: CASSPSGDYEQYF. The CDR3 DNA follows: TGCGCCAGCAGTCCTAGCGGAGACTACGAGCAGTACTTC.

The chain has TRBV28 and TRBJ2-2, with 12 bases fitting TRBD2. J was trimmed by 9 bases and V by 5 bases; bases with no gene match: 7. CDR3 length: 15 amino acids. The V gene's germline CDR1 is MDHEN and CDR2 SYDVKM. This CDR3 is CASSGTSGSNWELFF. CDR3 in DNA: TGTGCCAGCAGTGGGACTAGCGGGTCTAATTGGGAGCTGTTTTTT.

In this sample, this clonotype turned up many times. V usage is TRBV12-3 or TRBV12-4 and J usage is TRBJ2-7, with TRBD2 matching 8 bases. V lost 6 bases and J lost 4; bases outside the gene matches: 2. This CDR3 is 12 amino acids long. The CDR3 sequence: CASSGGGYEQYF. CDR3 DNA sequence: TGTGCCAGCAGCGGGGGGGGTTACGAGCAGTACTTC.

This clonotype was picked up many times. This chain links TRBV3-1 with TRBJ1-1; 7 bases are a match to TRBD1. After removal of 0 bases from V and 1 base from J, the junction contained 5 bases not matched to a gene. Germline values: CDR1 LGHDT, CDR2 YNNKEL (reference sequence). This CDR3 comprises 16 residues. The CDR3 region has the DNA TGTGCCAGCAGCCAAGATAAGGGACAGCGGAACACTGAAGCTTTCTTT. Amino acid sequence: CASSQDKGQRNTEAFF.

At least ten counts were recorded for this clonotype. This sequence joins TRBV27 and TRBJ1-5; D possibly corresponds to TRBD1 (5 bases). The CDR3 contains 13 residues. CDR1 and CDR2 (germline): MNHEY, SMNVEV (reference sequence). V was cut by 5 bases and J by 2 bases, with 7 bases left in between. CDR3 sequence: CASSRGGNQPQHF. The CDR3 DNA sequence: TGTGCCAGCAGTAGGGGAGGCAATCAGCCCCAGCATTTT.

At least ten counts were recorded for this clonotype. This chain connects TRBV29-1 to TRBJ1-1, with TRBD1 matching 10 bases. Germline V gene sequence: CDR1 SQVTM, CDR2 ANQGSEA. After removal of 7 bases from V and 10 bases from J, the junction contained 6 bases not matched to a gene. This CDR3 contains 11 residues. The CDR3 DNA reads as TGCAGCGGGGGACAGGGGAATGCAGCTTTCTTT. Translation: CSGGQGNAAFF.

This clonotype was found a few times. This sequence joins TRBV20-1 and TRBJ2-5, with TRBD1 identical over 7 bases. V trimming: 5 bases; J trimming: 2 bases; junction bases outside the gene matches: 11. Germline lookup yields CDR1 DFQATT and CDR2 SNEGSKA (reference sequence). CDR3 length: 15 residues. The CDR3 coding sequence is TGCAGTGCTCAAAAAATCCCGGGACAGCAAGAGACCCAGTACTTC. It codes for CSAQKIPGQQETQYF.

Ten or more counts support this clonotype. The rearrangement links TRBV11-1 to TRBJ1-2; D gene unclear. The CDR3 totals 19 residues. CDR1 is SGHAT and CDR2 is FQDESV in the germline V gene (reference sequence). Trimming removed 3 bases at V and 1 base at J, with 24 bases between. The CDR3 protein is CASSLKVLQPTNLNYGYTF. The CDR3 DNA is TGTGCCAGCAGCTTGAAGGTATTGCAGCCGACCAACCTTAACTATGGCTACACCTTC. Full variable domain (outside the CDR3, taken from reference TRBV11-1 and TRBJ1-2): EAEVAQSPRYKITEKSQAVAFWCDPISGHATLYWYRQILGQGPELLVQFQDESVVDDSQLPKDRFSAERLKGVDSTLKIQPAELGDSAMYLCASSLKVLQPTNLNYGYTFGSGTRLTVV.

The J gene is TRBJ1-5, the V gene TRBV12-3 or TRBV12-4; a possible D gene is TRBD1 (5 bases). Deletions cut 2 bases from V and 2 bases from J, with 13 bases between. CDR3 length equals 16 residues. The CDR3 protein is CASSLLPGGGNQPQHF. The CDR3 DNA is TGTGCCAGCAGTTTACTTCCGGGAGGGGGCAATCAGCCCCAGCATTTT.

This clonotype was seen many times. V gene TRBV5-1 combines with J gene TRBJ2-5; tentatively, D is TRBD1 or TRBD2 (5 bases each). The germline V and J ends were trimmed by 0 bases and 4 bases, with 10 bases remaining between them. Germline V CDR1 and CDR2: SGHRS, YFSETQ. This CDR3 is built from 14 residues. Written as DNA, the CDR3 is TGCGCCAGCAGCTTGGAAGGGACCCCAGAGACCCAGTACTTC. Translated, it gives CASSLEGTPETQYF.

This clonotype was seen more than once but under ten times. This chain joins TRBV7-8 and TRBJ2-6; D gene ambiguous. This CDR3 has 18 residues. CDR1 SGHVS and CDR2 FQNEAQ come from the germline V gene. Trimming took off 2 bases at V and 0 bases at J, with 14 bases between the two ends. CDR3 sequence: CASSLRSVRASGANVLTF. The CDR3 DNA reads as TGTGCCAGCAGCTTAAGGTCTGTACGGGCCTCTGGGGCCAACGTCCTGACTTTC.

This clonotype was detected ten times or more. The chain links TRBV19 to TRBJ2-7; 8 bases are a match to TRBD2. Germline assignment: CDR1 LNHDA and CDR2 SQIVND (reference sequence). The CDR3 extends over 15 amino acids. The ends lost 5 bases at V and 4 bases at J; junction bases unmatched: 10. The CDR3 here is CASSYPSGSGYEQYF. CDR3 nucleotides: TGTGCCAGTAGTTACCCCAGCGGGAGTGGTTACGAGCAGTACTTC.

This clonotype has a count of ten or more. This chain connects TRBV12-3 or TRBV12-4 to TRBJ1-5; TRBD1 matches at 9 bases. V lost 4 bases to trimming and J lost 4 bases; unmatched junction nucleotides: 11. This CDR3 has 17 amino acids. Here the CDR3 reads CASSSTPRTGANQPQHF. CDR3 in DNA: TGTGCCAGCAGTTCTACTCCAAGGACAGGGGCGAATCAGCCCCAGCATTTT.

Many counts were recorded for this clonotype. The genes are TRBV29-1 and TRBJ1-2, with D tentatively TRBD1 (5 bases). Looked up from germline, CDR1 is SQVTM and CDR2 is ANQGSEA. The CDR3 runs 11 residues. V lost 7 bases and J 8 bases, leaving 14 bases between the germline ends. The CDR3 loop reads CSAEGNGGYTF. The CDR3 DNA is TGCAGCGCAGAGGGGAACGGGGGCTACACCTTC.

This clonotype was detected ten times or more. The chain links TRBV7-9 to TRBJ1-5; TRBD1 matches 10 bases. The germline V gene has CDR1 SEHNR and CDR2 FQNEAQ (reference sequence). This CDR3 comprises 15 residues. After removal of 5 bases from V and 3 bases from J, the junction contained 4 bases not matched to a gene. DNA of the CDR3: TGTGCCAGCAGCCCAGGGACAGGGGCCAATCAGCCCCAGCATTTT. This translates into CASSPGTGANQPQHF.

In this sample, this clonotype turned up many times. The chain joins TRBV12-3 or TRBV12-4 to TRBJ1-1, with 10 bases identical to TRBD1. This CDR3 spans 16 amino acids. V was clipped by 3 bases and J by 1 base; unmatched bases: 5. CDR3 region: CASSFGTGDGNTEAFF. The CDR3 DNA sequence: TGTGCCAGCAGTTTCGGGACAGGGGACGGGAACACTGAAGCTTTCTTT.